The 18 T cell receptor beta chains in this list originate from one sample, sequenced in a study of CD8 T cell repertoires and HIV-1 epitope variants. Sequencing was performed with immunoSEQ multiplex PCR; in TCRdb, only in-frame clones are kept and a portion is missing. The sample consists of around 2,000 clones, 60% to 75% of them appearing once. No antigen has been assigned to these receptors. Sequenced input: cultured CD8+ T cells derived from PBMCs. The source is a male donor with HIV.

This chain connects TRBV28 to TRBJ1-4; D possibly corresponds to TRBD1 (5 bases). The ends were cut back, 8 bases at V and 0 bases at J, with 19 bases in the middle. This CDR3 is built from 17 residues. In germline, CDR1 is MDHEN, CDR2 SYDVKM. CDR3 DNA: TGTGCCAGCTCGTCCGTGTTGGGGGGAGCAACTAATGAAAAACTGTTTTTT. Its protein is CASSSVLGGATNEKLFF.

J is TRBJ2-5 and V is TRBV5-6; 10 nucleotides agree with TRBD2. CDR1 and CDR2 (germline): SGHDT, YYEEEE. The CDR3 has 16 residues. The trim removed 1 base at V and 3 bases at J, leaving 6 bases unmatched. The CDR3 coding sequence is TGTGCCAGCAGCTTGCTCCTCGGACTAGCGGAAGAGACCCAGTACTTC. Translation: CASSLLLGLAEETQYF.

This clone has more than one count but fewer than ten. A read error may produce the germline difference seen at one junction end. The chain uses TRBV5-6 and TRBJ1-2; D unclear. Germline loops: CDR1 SGHDT, CDR2 YYEEEE. The CDR3 covers 13 residues. As DNA, the CDR3 is TGTGCCAGCAGTTTGGGTGGAGGCTATGGCTACACCTTC. This codes for CASSLGGGYGYTF. Variable domain in full (rest from reference TRBV5-6 and TRBJ1-2): DAGVTQSPTHLIKTRGQQVTLRCSPKSGHDTVSWYQQALGQGPQFIFQYYEEEERQRGNFPDRFSGHQFPNYSSELNVNALLLGDSALYLCASSLGGGYGYTFGSGTRLTVV.

This clone was seen a handful of times. The chain carries TRBV28 and TRBJ2-3; a weak D match, TRBD2 (6 bases). In germline, CDR1 is MDHEN, CDR2 SYDVKM. V lost 1 base and J lost 6, with 11 bases in between. This CDR3 is 14 amino acids long. As DNA, the CDR3 is TGTGCCAGCAGTTTATTGGGGGGAATGGATACGCAGTATTTT. Its translation is CASSLLGGMDTQYF. Filled out from reference TRBV28 and TRBJ2-3, the complete variable domain reads DVKVTQSSRYLVKRTGEKVFLECVQDMDHENMFWYRQDPGLGLRLIYFSYDVKMKEKGDIPEGYSVSREKKERFSLILESASTNQTSMYLCASSLLGGMDTQYFGPGTRLTVL.

This clone has a handful of counts. The chain combines TRBV13 with TRBJ1-6, with D unclear. The germline gives CDR1 PRHDT, CDR2 FYEKMQ (reference sequence). Trimming cost V 3 bases and J 16 bases, with 16 bases left between them. CDR3 length equals 13 residues. CDR3 in amino acids: CASSFSTPGPLHF. In nucleotides, the CDR3 is TGTGCCAGCAGCTTTAGTACCCCAGGACCACTCCACTTT.

This clone was counted a single time. This rearrangement joins TRBV19 to TRBJ2-2; D perhaps matches TRBD1 (5 bases). CDR1 is LNHDA and CDR2 is SQIVND in the germline V gene (reference sequence). This CDR3 is 12 amino acids long. Trimming took 8 bases from V and 6 from J, leaving 10 bases between them. CDR3 sequence: CASGWGPGELFF. The CDR3 nucleotides read TGTGCCAGTGGGTGGGGCCCCGGGGAGCTGTTTTTT. The entire variable domain, with the rest obtained from reference TRBV19 and TRBJ2-2, is as follows: DGGITQSPKYLFRKEGQNVTLSCEQNLNHDAMYWYRQDPGQGLRLIYYSQIVNDFQKGDIAEGYSVSREKKESFPLTVTSAQKNPTAFYLCASGWGPGELFFGEGSRLTVL.

This sequence joins TRBV5-4 and TRBJ2-1; no clear D gene. The CDR3 contains 12 residues. Trimming stripped 3 bases from V and 2 bases from J, with 3 bases between. Germline V gene data show CDR1 as SGHNT and CDR2 as YYREEE (reference sequence). This chain's CDR3 is CASSSPYNEQFF. Here the CDR3 DNA reads TGTGCCAGCAGCTCACCCTACAATGAGCAGTTCTTC.

The genes are TRBV19 and TRBJ2-2; TRBD2 might be the D (6 bases). The V gene's germline CDR1 is LNHDA and CDR2 SQIVND (reference sequence). The CDR3 spans 15 residues. V lost 7 bases to trimming and J lost 2 bases, with 14 bases between them. This chain's CDR3 is CASTTEGLNTGELFF. CDR3 bases: TGTGCCAGTACTACCGAGGGACTTAACACCGGGGAGCTGTTTTTT. The full variable domain, with the rest looked up from reference TRBV19 and TRBJ2-2, is DGGITQSPKYLFRKEGQNVTLSCEQNLNHDAMYWYRQDPGQGLRLIYYSQIVNDFQKGDIAEGYSVSREKKESFPLTVTSAQKNPTAFYLCASTTEGLNTGELFFGEGSRLTVL.

The chain uses TRBV29-1 and TRBJ2-3; perhaps TRBD1 as D (6 bases). Trimming cost V 6 bases and J 1 base, with 17 bases left between them. CDR3 length: 15 amino acids. Germline CDR1 SQVTM, CDR2 ANQGSEA. The CDR3: CSVDHKGDRTDTQYF. The CDR3 DNA sequence: TGCAGCGTAGACCATAAGGGGGACCGCACAGATACGCAGTATTTT.

The genes are TRBV9 and TRBJ1-3; no clear D. CDR1 is SGDLS, CDR2 YYNGEE, per germline. The CDR3 length is 12 residues. Trimming shortened V by 4 bases and J by 9 bases, and 11 bases separated the two germline ends. The CDR3 nucleotides are TGTGCCAGCAGCTTAAGAGGTGGCACCATATATTTT. Translated, it gives CASSLRGGTIYF.

This rearrangement joins TRBV13 to TRBJ2-3; TRBD2 agrees at 13 bases. The CDR3 is made up of 21 amino acids. V lost 0 bases and J lost 0; bases outside the gene matches: 12. In germline, CDR1 is PRHDT, CDR2 FYEKMQ (reference sequence). In DNA form, the CDR3 reads TGTGCCAGCAGCTTAGGACCACTAGGGACTAGCGGGGAATCTAGCACAGATACGCAGTATTTT. It codes for CASSLGPLGTSGESSTDTQYF.

This chain links TRBV29-1 with TRBJ1-1, with TRBD1 matching over 7 bases. CDR1 and CDR2 (germline): SQVTM, ANQGSEA. The CDR3 contains 15 residues. V shed 7 bases, J shed 4 bases, and the junction held 15 bases outside the gene matches. CDR3 nucleotide sequence: TGCAGCGCCACGGGGGCAGGGGGATGGGGCACTGAAGCTTTCTTT. Amino acid sequence: CSATGAGGWGTEAFF.

The gene calls are TRBV11-2 and TRBJ2-7; D ambiguous. V lost 4 bases to trimming and J lost 0 bases, with 10 bases between them. The CDR3 contains 14 residues. Germline V gene sequence: CDR1 SGHAT, CDR2 FQNNGV. CDR3 coding DNA: TGTGCCAGCAGCTCTGCAGACATCTCCTACGAGCAGTACTTC. It yields the protein CASSSADISYEQYF.

The V and J genes are TRBV9 and TRBJ2-5; D is undetermined. V was trimmed by 4 bases and J by 2 bases, leaving 9 bases between them. CDR3 length equals 13 residues. Germline assignment: CDR1 SGDLS and CDR2 YYNGEE. CDR3 amino acids: CASSKETQETQYF. The CDR3 nucleotides read TGTGCCAGCAGCAAGGAAACTCAAGAGACCCAGTACTTC.

Only one count was recorded for this clone. This sequence joins TRBV7-6 and TRBJ2-7, with TRBD1 identical over 8 bases. Germline V lookup: CDR1 SGHVS, CDR2 FNYEAQ. The CDR3 spans 16 residues. J gave up 5 bases and V 1 base, and 10 bases lay outside the gene matches. The CDR3 coding sequence is TGTGCCAGCAGCTTAGGCCAGGGGGCCTTCGGGCACGAGCAGTACTTC. Its translation is CASSLGQGAFGHEQYF.

The chain couples TRBV19 to TRBJ2-3; weak D call: TRBD2 (6 bases). This CDR3 comprises 17 residues. Germline assignment: CDR1 LNHDA and CDR2 SQIVND (reference sequence). Trimming pared 6 bases from V and 3 bases from J, leaving 22 bases between. Here the CDR3 DNA reads TGTGCCAGTAGCCCGCAGCGACCGGGTAGCGGTACAGATACGCAGTATTTT. Translating it yields CASSPQRPGSGTDTQYF.

Here the CDR3 DNA reads TGTGCCAGCAGCGTAGATGTGATAGGGACTGAAGCTTTCTTT. The encoded protein is CASSVDVIGTEAFF. This sequence joins TRBV9 and TRBJ1-1, with D unresolved. Germline V gives CDR1 SGDLS, CDR2 YYNGEE. This CDR3 has 14 amino acids. V gave up 0 bases and J gave up 5 bases, with 11 bases separating them.

The chain recombines TRBV9 with TRBJ2-6; the D is unclear. This CDR3 comprises 13 residues. In germline, CDR1 is SGDLS, CDR2 YYNGEE. V was shortened by 4 bases and J by 12 bases, with 14 bases between the two germline ends. CDR3 bases: TGTGCCAGCAGCCCCCAGATCCGAGGCGTCCTGACTTTC. Its protein is CASSPQIRGVLTF.